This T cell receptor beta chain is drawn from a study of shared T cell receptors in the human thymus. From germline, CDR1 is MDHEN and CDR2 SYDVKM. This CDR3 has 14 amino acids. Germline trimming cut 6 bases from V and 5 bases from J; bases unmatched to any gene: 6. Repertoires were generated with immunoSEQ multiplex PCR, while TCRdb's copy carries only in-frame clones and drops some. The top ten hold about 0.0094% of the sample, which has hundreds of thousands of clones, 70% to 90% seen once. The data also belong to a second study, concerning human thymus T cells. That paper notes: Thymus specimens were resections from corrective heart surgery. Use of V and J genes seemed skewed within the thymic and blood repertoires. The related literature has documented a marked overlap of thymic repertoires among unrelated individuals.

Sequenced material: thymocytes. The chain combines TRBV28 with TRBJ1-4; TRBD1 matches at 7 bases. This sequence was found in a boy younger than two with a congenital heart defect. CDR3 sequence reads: CASRFKDRNEKLFF. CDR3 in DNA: TGTGCCAGCAGATTCAAGGACAGGAATGAAAAACTGTTTTTT.